One and the same sample provided the 7 T cell receptor beta chains below, sequenced in a study of T cell repertoires in cytomegalovirus infection. For these TCRs, the target antigens are not known. TCRdb processed the reads anew with MiXCR; each CDR3 protein has one entry. In the table there are more than 20,000 distinct CDR3 sequences, approximately 22% of which are singletons. Here the sequenced sample was CD8+ T cells from cultured PBMCs, taken from culture after CMV antigen stimulation. Receptors originate from a human donor in good health (CMV status not recorded). Some clones in this sample may be carry-over from other donors' samples.

The rearrangement uses TRBV19 and TRBJ2-3; 10 bases match TRBD2. The CDR3 totals 14 residues. CDR1 and CDR2 from the germline V gene are LNHDA and SQIVND (reference sequence). V trimming: 5 bases; J trimming: 3 bases; junction bases outside the gene matches: 2. In nucleotides, the CDR3 is TGTGCCAGTAGTCAACTAGCGGGAACAGATACGCAGTATTTT. It specifies CASSQLAGTDTQYF.

This clonotype occurred many times. V usage is TRBV6-5 and J usage is TRBJ2-7; 9 positions match TRBD1. Germline V gives CDR1 MNHEY, CDR2 SVGAGI. The CDR3 totals 15 residues. The junction had 4 bases not matched to a gene; V was cut back by 1 base and J by 3 bases. CDR3 loop: CASSYLTGGHYEQYF. CDR3 nucleotides: TGTGCCAGCAGTTACTTAACAGGGGGCCACTACGAGCAGTACTTC.

Ten or more counts support this clonotype. The chain employs TRBV7-9 and TRBJ1-1; D unresolved. Deletions cut 0 bases from V and 4 bases from J, with 12 bases between. This CDR3 has 15 residues. Germline CDR1 and CDR2: SEHNR and FQNEAQ (reference sequence). CDR3 in DNA: TGTGCCAGCAGCTTAGCAGGTTCAAGGATCACTGAAGCTTTCTTT. It is translated as CASSLAGSRITEAFF.

The chain recombines TRBV11-3 with TRBJ2-5; possibly TRBD2 for D (6 bases). The V gene's germline CDR1 is SGHNT and CDR2 YENEEA. Trimming removed 4 bases at V and 3 bases at J, with 15 bases between. CDR3 length: 15 residues. DNA for the CDR3: TGTGCCAGCAGCTCACACGACGGGGAGGAAGAGACCCAGTACTTC. It is translated as CASSSHDGEEETQYF. The full variable domain, rest sourced from reference TRBV11-3 and TRBJ2-5, is EAGVVQSPRYKIIEKKQPVAFWCNPISGHNTLYWYLQNLGQGPELLIRYENEEAVDDSQLPKDRFSAERLKGVDSTLKIQPAELGDSAVYLCASSSHDGEEETQYFGPGTRLLVL.

The gene calls are TRBV28 and TRBJ2-7; 8 bases are a match to TRBD1. The germline V gene has CDR1 MDHEN and CDR2 SYDVKM. The CDR3 sequence is 18 residues long. V lost 1 base and J lost 3; bases outside the gene matches: 14. CDR3: CASSLSPYGQGGIYEQYF. In nucleotides, the CDR3 is TGTGCCAGCAGTTTATCACCTTACGGACAGGGAGGAATCTACGAGCAGTACTTC.

This clonotype was seen many times. This rearrangement joins TRBV7-2 to TRBJ1-6; the match to TRBD1 covers 8 bases. The J segment lost 6 bases and the V segment lost 1 base, leaving 8 bases of the junction unmatched. The V gene's germline CDR1 is SGHTA and CDR2 FQGNSA. This CDR3 contains 17 residues. CDR3 sequence: CASSLGVWDRLNSPLHF. CDR3 in DNA: TGTGCCAGCAGCTTAGGGGTATGGGACAGGCTTAATTCACCCCTCCACTTT. Drawing the rest from reference TRBV7-2 and TRBJ1-6, the complete variable domain is GAGVSQSPSNKVTEKGKDVELRCDPISGHTALYWYRQSLGQGLEFLIYFQGNSAPDKSGLPSDRFSAERTGGSVSTLTIQRTQQEDSAVYLCASSLGVWDRLNSPLHFGNGTRLTVT.

The chain is built from TRBV19 and TRBJ1-4, with 9 bases aligning to TRBD1. Unmatched junction bases numbered 9, after V lost 9 bases and J lost 4 bases. The CDR3 loop spans 15 amino acids. Looked up from germline, CDR1 is LNHDA and CDR2 is SQIVND (reference sequence). The DNA for the CDR3 is TGTGCCAGCTCGGGACAGGGAAATGGTAATGAAAAACTGTTTTTT. Its protein product is CASSGQGNGNEKLFF. Based on the CDR3 plus reference TRBV19 and TRBJ1-4, the full variable domain is DGGITQSPKYLFRKEGQNVTLSCEQNLNHDAMYWYRQDPGQGLRLIYYSQIVNDFQKGDIAEGYSVSREKKESFPLTVTSAQKNPTAFYLCASSGQGNGNEKLFFGSGTQLSVL.